This is a list of T cell receptor beta chains from one sample in a study of blood T cell repertoires in COVID-19. Using immunoSEQ multiplex PCR, the repertoire was profiled, and TCRdb retains in-frame clones only, with some absent. This table holds about 130,000 clones, approximately 83% found once. Source material: peripheral blood. These receptors were taken from a woman between 45 and 65 years old with acute or convalescent COVID-19. The CDR3 runs from the conserved cysteine through the conserved F or W. A D gene is named only where the DNA matches it firmly. The size entry is marked missing in some rows and otherwise reads once, few, many or a size class.

>TRBV29-1|.|TRBJ1-3|.
TGCAGCGTTGTAGCCCCGTCCTCTGGAAACACCATATATTTT
CSVVAPSSGNTIYF
>TRBV19|.|TRBJ1-5|TRBD1
TGTGCCAGTAGTATAGTGACAGGGGGAAACCAGCCCCAGCATTTT
CASSIVTGGNQPQHF
>TRBV24-1|.|TRBJ2-1|TRBD1
TGTGCCACCAGTGATACAGGGGATACCTACAATGAGCAGTTCTTC
CATSDTGDTYNEQFF
>TRBV14|once|TRBJ2-7|.
TGTGCCAGCAGCCAAAAACCGGGACTTCAGTACTTC
CASSQKPGLQYF
>TRBV30|.|TRBJ1-1|.
TGTGCCTGGAGTGCTTACAGGGCAAGTAGTATGAACACTGAAGCTTTCTTT
CAWSAYRASSMNTEAFF
>TRBV27|.|TRBJ1-2|.
TGTGCCAGCAGTGGAACAGACTATGGCTACACCTTC
CASSGTDYGYTF
>TRBV6-5|.|TRBJ2-3|.
TGTGCCAGCAGTTCCGGGGGATGGAGCACAGATACGCAGTATTTT
CASSSGGWSTDTQYF
>TRBV19|once|TRBJ1-3|.
TGTGCCAGTAGTGCGGGTTCCTCTGGAAACACCATATATTTT
CASSAGSSGNTIYF
>TRBV6-5|once|TRBJ2-1|TRBD2
TGTGCCAGCATATGGGGGAGGGCAAACAATGAGCAGTTCTTC
CASIWGRANNEQFF
>TRBV6-5|.|TRBJ1-5|TRBD1
TGTGCCAGCCAAGGACAGGGGAAGGTCAATCAGCCCCAGCATTTT
CASQGQGKVNQPQHF
>TRBV4-1|.|TRBJ1-4|.
TGCGCCAGCAGCCAAGATGGGGCAGGGCGAGATGAAAAACTGTTTTTT
CASSQDGAGRDEKLFF